The source of this TCR beta chain is a study of human thymus T cells. Points from the study as a whole: Seemingly biased V and J gene usage marked thymic and blood repertoires.

Deletions cut 0 bases from V and 7 bases from J, with 7 bases between. The germline V gene encodes CDR1 SGHTA and CDR2 FQGNSA. The CDR3 consists of 13 residues. Sequencing used immunoSEQ multiplex PCR; TCRdb keeps in-frame clones, though not all of them. The sample has roughly 54,000 clones; 94% are singletons. Having corrective surgery for congenital heart defects, healthy Finnish infants were the ones who donated. Four of the eight donors gave roughly 0.5-1 mL blood during surgery. Blood DNA came from all available leukocytes, not a fixed cell number. For this clone: The antigen remains unidentified.

This rearrangement joins TRBV7-2 to TRBJ2-4; possibly TRBD2 for D (5 bases). The origin of this receptor is a boy younger than two with a congenital heart defect but otherwise immunologically healthy. The sample consisted of blood. CDR3 sequence reads: CASSLAPGNIQYF. CDR3 nucleotides: TGTGCCAGCAGCTTAGCCCCGGGGAACATTCAGTACTTC.